This T cell receptor (beta chain) was observed in a study of long-term antiretroviral therapy in people with HIV. Each contributor possessed a minimum of one pre-ART and a minimum of two post-ART PBMC samples. Every one of the participants with HIV received treatment in the United States. Concerning this clone: The antigen remains unidentified.

Whole-study results and caveats: Blood obtained between the mid-2000s and the late 2010s may reflect older ART regimens.

This CDR3 is built from 16 residues. V lost 4 bases and J 1 base, leaving 17 bases between the germline ends. The germline V gene has CDR1 MGHDK and CDR2 SYGVNS. It was version v3.0 of the immunoSEQ assay that was run at survey level. TCRdb keeps only in-frame clones here, not all; method: immunoSEQ multiplex PCR. This sample has thousands of clones, with 88% found just once. This receptor was identified in a woman in her 50s with HIV. The material was unsorted PBMCs, obtained 1.3 years after starting antiretroviral therapy. The chain combines TRBV25-1 with TRBJ2-7, with D maybe TRBD1 (7 bases). The CDR3 spells CASSGRGTWRSYEQYF. CDR3 in DNA: TGTGCCAGCAGTGGCAGGGGGACTTGGAGGTCCTACGAGCAGTACTTC.